The 29 T cell receptor beta chains below all came from one sample that was sequenced in a study of human T cells and chemical hapten exposure. Sample time point: patch test 1, 2 weeks after DPC sensitization. Noted treatment: therapeutic diphenylcyclopropenone sensitization with weekly scalp DPC. TCRdb reprocessed the RACE reads with MiXCR, giving one entry per CDR3 protein. Among fewer than 400,000 distinct CDR3 sequences listed, around 7% were seen once. The specimen was whole blood, collected in connection with sensitization to the hapten diphenylcyclopropenone (DPC). The receptor set was obtained from a woman aged 18-30 years with alopecia areata. Some clones in this sample may be carry-over from other donors' samples.

This clonotype was detected only a few times. This rearrangement joins TRBV12-3 or TRBV12-4 to TRBJ2-3, with D perhaps matching TRBD2 (7 bases). CDR3 length: 15 residues. V shed 0 bases and J shed 7 bases, with 14 bases lying between them. CDR3 residues: CASSLAAEGGHTQYF. The CDR3 nucleotides are TGTGCCAGCAGTTTAGCGGCGGAGGGGGGGCATACGCAGTATTTT.

The chain carries TRBV6-2 or TRBV6-3 and TRBJ1-5, with 8 positions matching TRBD1. The CDR3 length is 12 residues. J gave up 15 bases and V 4 bases, and 8 bases lay outside the gene matches. Looked up from germline, CDR1 is MNHEY and CDR2 is SVGEGT. The CDR3 here is CASSWGDRTLHF. The CDR3, as DNA: TGTGCCAGCAGTTGGGGGGACAGGACTCTGCATTTT.

The sample holds many counts of this clonotype. The chain joins TRBV4-3 to TRBJ2-3; TRBD2 matches at 10 bases. Trimming removed 1 base from V and 4 bases from J; junction bases left unmatched: 5. The CDR3 extends over 16 amino acids. Germline V lookup: CDR1 LGHNA, CDR2 YSLEER. The CDR3 sequence is CASSQGTSGASDTQYF. The CDR3 DNA sequence: TGCGCCAGCAGCCAAGGTACTAGCGGGGCCTCAGATACGCAGTATTTT.

The chain uses TRBV6-5 and TRBJ1-2; 7 nucleotides agree with TRBD1. From germline, CDR1 is MNHEY and CDR2 SVGAGI. The CDR3 has 13 residues. The V segment lost 4 bases and the J segment 3 bases; nucleotides outside the gene matches: 2. CDR3 bases: TGTGCCAGCAGTTTGGGACAGCACTATGGCTACACCTTC. This translates into CASSLGQHYGYTF.

This clonotype showed up many times. The chain is built from TRBV7-2 and TRBJ1-1; 8 nucleotides match TRBD1. This CDR3 is built from 14 residues. Unmatched junction bases numbered 7, after V lost 3 bases and J lost 7 bases. Germline assignment: CDR1 SGHTA and CDR2 FQGNSA. The CDR3 protein is CASSLEQGVGEAFF. The CDR3 DNA is TGTGCCAGCAGCTTGGAACAGGGGGTAGGTGAAGCTTTCTTT.

This clonotype came up many times. The chain uses TRBV27 and TRBJ1-6; D is unresolved. V lost 2 bases, J lost 7 bases, and 9 bases lay in between. Germline V lookup: CDR1 MNHEY, CDR2 SMNVEV (reference sequence). CDR3 length: 14 residues. For the CDR3, the DNA is TGTGCCAGCAGTTTACAGGATTGGAATTCACCCCTCCACTTT. It codes for CASSLQDWNSPLHF.

This clonotype was counted at least ten times. The chain combines TRBV24-1 with TRBJ2-1, with D possibly matching TRBD1 (6 bases). Germline-derived CDR1 and CDR2 are KGHDR and SFDVKD. V lost 4 bases to trimming and J lost 6 bases, with 18 bases between them. The CDR3 has 16 amino acids. Here the CDR3 reads CATSEADSLGGNEQFF. The DNA for the CDR3 is TGTGCCACCAGTGAAGCGGACAGCCTTGGTGGCAATGAGCAGTTCTTC.

Concerning this clonotype itself: With a much larger clone just one base away, this may be a read error. The chain combines TRBV7-2 with TRBJ1-6; no reliable D call. The V end was cut by 2 bases, the J end by 8 bases, with 4 bases between. The CDR3 contains 12 residues. CDR1 is SGHTA and CDR2 is FQGNSA in the germline V gene. Here the CDR3 reads CASSLYHSPLHF. CDR3 DNA: TGTGCCAGCAGCTTATATCATTCACCCCTCCACTTT. The entire variable domain, with the rest obtained from reference TRBV7-2 and TRBJ1-6, is as follows: GAGVSQSPSNKVTEKGKDVELRCDPISGHTALYWYRQSLGQGLEFLIYFQGNSAPDKSGLPSDRFSAERTGGSVSTLTIQRTQQEDSAVYLCASSLYHSPLHFGNGTRLTVT.

This clonotype occurred a few times. The V gene is TRBV2, the J gene TRBJ2-3; 10 bases match TRBD2. The CDR3 is 20 amino acids. CDR1 is SNHLY, CDR2 FYNNEI, per germline. The trim removed 7 bases at V and 5 bases at J, leaving 24 bases unmatched. CDR3 sequence: CASKARASGGAQAPRDTQYF. The CDR3 DNA sequence: TGTGCCAGCAAAGCTCGGGCTAGCGGGGGAGCCCAGGCTCCTCGAGATACGCAGTATTTT.

In this sample, this clonotype turned up a few times. The chain couples TRBV5-4 to TRBJ2-5; 7 bases align to TRBD1. V lost 4 bases, J lost 2 bases, and 5 bases stayed unmatched. In germline, CDR1 is SGHNT, CDR2 YYREEE (reference sequence). This CDR3 comprises 14 residues. The CDR3 protein is CASSLRTGQETQYF. For the CDR3, the DNA is TGTGCCAGCAGCCTCCGGACAGGACAAGAGACCCAGTACTTC.

This clonotype was seen ten or more times. This sequence joins TRBV7-2 and TRBJ2-3; D may match TRBD1 or TRBD2 (5 bases each). Between the trimmed V and J ends, which lost 6 bases and 5 bases, there was a span of 9 bases. Germline-derived CDR1 and CDR2 are SGHTA and FQGNSA. The CDR3 has 12 residues. In DNA form, the CDR3 reads TGTGCCAGCAGAGGGACCCTAGATACGCAGTATTTT. This translates into CASRGTLDTQYF.

This clonotype was observed many times. The rearrangement uses TRBV7-9 and TRBJ2-2, with TRBD2 as a possible D gene (5 bases). V lost 0 bases to trimming and J lost 4 bases, with 12 bases between them. Germline V gene sequence: CDR1 SEHNR, CDR2 FQNEAQ (reference sequence). The CDR3 extends over 16 amino acids. The CDR3 loop reads CASSLAPGSSTGELFF. The CDR3 DNA sequence: TGTGCCAGCAGCTTAGCTCCGGGGTCGAGCACCGGGGAGCTGTTTTTT.

The table lists this clonotype with a few counts. V gene TRBV7-8 combines with J gene TRBJ2-5; D not resolved. Germline CDR1 reads SGHVS; CDR2 reads FQNEAQ. V was clipped by 0 bases and J by 0 bases, with 11 bases between them. The CDR3 has 16 residues. CDR3 loop: CASSLAGQADQETQYF. CDR3 coding DNA: TGTGCCAGCAGCTTAGCGGGCCAGGCCGACCAAGAGACCCAGTACTTC.

This clonotype was detected ten times or more. This sequence joins TRBV19 and TRBJ2-2; D might be TRBD1 (6 bases). CDR1 LNHDA and CDR2 SQIVND come from the germline V gene (reference sequence). The V gene lost 4 bases and the J gene lost 1 base, with 13 bases spanning the gap. The CDR3 contains 16 residues. CDR3 loop: CASSSWSTGNTGELFF. CDR3 nucleotide sequence: TGTGCCAGTAGTAGTTGGTCGACAGGGAACACCGGGGAGCTGTTTTTT.

CDR3 DNA sequence: TGTGCCAGCAGTTTTTCAGGGGATAATTCACCCCTCCACTTT. Translated: CASSFSGDNSPLHF. The chain employs TRBV12-3 or TRBV12-4 and TRBJ1-6; possibly TRBD1 for D (6 bases). V was clipped by 3 bases and J by 5 bases, with 8 bases between them. The CDR3 runs to 14 residues.

At least ten counts were recorded for this clonotype. The chain combines TRBV6-2 or TRBV6-3 with TRBJ2-3, with TRBD2 identical over 10 bases. Germline CDR1 MNHEY, CDR2 SVGEGT. The CDR3 extends over 17 amino acids. J gave up 3 bases and V 2 bases, and 8 bases lay outside the gene matches. CDR3 DNA: TGTGCCAGCAGTTACCCCAGCGGGGGGGCCCGGACAGATACGCAGTATTTT. As protein: CASSYPSGGARTDTQYF.

This chain uses TRBV13 with TRBJ1-3; 12 bases agree with TRBD1. The CDR3 has 17 amino acids. Trimming cost V 1 base and J 2 bases; bases outside gene matches: 3. Per germline, CDR1 PRHDT and CDR2 FYEKMQ (reference sequence). In nucleotides, the CDR3 is TGTGCCAGCAGCTTAGCGGGACAGGGGGCGCCTGGAAACACCATATATTTT. Translated: CASSLAGQGAPGNTIYF.

This chain joins TRBV10-3 and TRBJ1-4, with TRBD1 as a possible D gene (6 bases). The germline V and J ends were trimmed by 10 bases and 2 bases, with 14 bases remaining between them. The CDR3 is 14 residues long. The germline V gene has CDR1 ENHRY and CDR2 SYGVKD. This CDR3 is CATRGDATNEKLFF. The CDR3 DNA follows: TGTGCCACAAGGGGGGATGCGACTAATGAAAAACTGTTTTTT.

This clonotype appeared many times. The CDR3 loop reads CASQDGPPKGYGYTF. The DNA of the CDR3 is TGTGCCAGCCAAGACGGGCCTCCCAAGGGCTATGGCTACACCTTC. The chain joins TRBV6-2 or TRBV6-3 to TRBJ1-2; no clear D. Germline V gene sequence: CDR1 MNHEY, CDR2 SVGEGT. Trimming removed 8 bases from V and 4 bases from J, with 20 bases in between. The CDR3 runs to 15 residues.

The chain combines TRBV29-1 with TRBJ2-7; 9 bases are shared with TRBD1. The germline CDR1 and CDR2 sequences are SQVTM and ANQGSEA. J lost 3 bases, V lost 7 bases, and 10 bases had no gene match. CDR3 length: 14 residues. CDR3 DNA sequence: TGCAGCGCGGACAGGGGAGGATCTCACTACGAGCAGTACTTC. Translating it yields CSADRGGSHYEQYF.

The sample holds many counts of this clonotype. V is TRBV12-3 or TRBV12-4 and J is TRBJ2-3; a possible D gene is TRBD2 (6 bases). Trimming removed 2 bases from V and 1 base from J, with 28 bases in between. The CDR3 totals 21 residues. The CDR3 bases are TGTGCCAGCAGTTTAAACGGGCGGACCACCGTAGCCGGAGGGGGCACAGATACGCAGTATTTT. This gives the protein CASSLNGRTTVAGGGTDTQYF.

This clonotype appeared a few times. This chain links TRBV5-5 with TRBJ2-3; 9 bases are a match to TRBD2. Trimming removed 1 base from V and 3 bases from J; junction bases left unmatched: 9. The germline CDR1 and CDR2 sequences are SGHKS and YYEKEE (reference sequence). This CDR3 is built from 17 residues. The CDR3 region has the DNA TGTGCCAGCAGCTTGAGTAGCGGGGGCGCCGATACAGATACGCAGTATTTT. Translated, it gives CASSLSSGGADTDTQYF.

The rearrangement joins TRBV5-6 to TRBJ1-5, with a tentative D call TRBD1 (6 bases). This CDR3 contains 14 residues. Germline V gene sequence: CDR1 SGHDT, CDR2 YYEEEE. V lost 3 bases and J 3 bases, leaving 10 bases between the germline ends. CDR3 sequence: CASSSTGLNQPQHF. For the CDR3, the DNA is TGTGCCAGCAGCTCGACAGGTCTCAATCAGCCCCAGCATTTT.

On this clonotype itself: An end of the junction does not agree with germline; a read error may underlie this. This chain uses TRBV12-3 or TRBV12-4 with TRBJ1-1, with D unresolved. CDR3 size: 11 residues. The CDR3 region has the DNA TGTGCCAGCAGTTTCGGACTCTCCCCCATCTTT. This gives the protein CASSFGLSPIF.

V is TRBV3-1 and J is TRBJ2-7; TRBD1 aligns across 7 bases. The CDR3 consists of 15 residues. V trimming: 2 bases; J trimming: 0 bases; junction bases outside the gene matches: 4. Germline V gene lookup returns CDR1 LGHDT and CDR2 YNNKEL (reference sequence). CDR3 loop: CASSQMDRSSYEQYF. CDR3 in DNA: TGTGCCAGCAGCCAAATGGACAGGAGCTCCTACGAGCAGTACTTC.

The DNA of the CDR3 is TGTGCCAGCAGCAGGGGGGCACAAGGCTACACCTTC. It encodes CASSRGAQGYTF. The chain combines TRBV11-2 with TRBJ1-2, with D maybe TRBD1 (6 bases). The CDR3 loop spans 12 amino acids. Germline lookup yields CDR1 SGHAT and CDR2 FQNNGV. Trimming left V 5 bases short and J 8 bases short, with 12 bases between.

On this clonotype itself: A much larger clone lies one base from this, so it may be a read error. The chain uses TRBV6-5 and TRBJ1-2; 7 bases are shared with TRBD1. Germline V gene lookup returns CDR1 MNHEY and CDR2 SVGAGI. The CDR3 extends over 16 amino acids. CDR3 residues: CDSSYRIRQGHYGYTF. As DNA, the CDR3 is TGTGACAGCAGTTACCGCATTCGACAGGGCCATTATGGCTACACCTTC.

This chain uses TRBV12-3 or TRBV12-4 with TRBJ1-5; a weak D match, TRBD1 (5 bases). This CDR3 is 14 amino acids long. V dropped 7 bases and J dropped 5 bases, with 15 bases sitting between them. The CDR3 coding sequence is TGTGCCAGCACGACCGGGGGATATTATCAGCCCCAGCATTTT. Its protein is CASTTGGYYQPQHF.

This rearrangement joins TRBV6-6 to TRBJ2-5; D unclear. CDR1 MNHNY and CDR2 SVGAGI come from the germline V gene (reference sequence). This CDR3 spans 12 amino acids. The V end lost 4 bases, the J end lost 5 bases, and 8 bases lay between the germline ends. As DNA, the CDR3 is TGTGCCAGCAGTTCCCTCGGGGAGACCCAGTACTTC. Amino acid sequence: CASSSLGETQYF.